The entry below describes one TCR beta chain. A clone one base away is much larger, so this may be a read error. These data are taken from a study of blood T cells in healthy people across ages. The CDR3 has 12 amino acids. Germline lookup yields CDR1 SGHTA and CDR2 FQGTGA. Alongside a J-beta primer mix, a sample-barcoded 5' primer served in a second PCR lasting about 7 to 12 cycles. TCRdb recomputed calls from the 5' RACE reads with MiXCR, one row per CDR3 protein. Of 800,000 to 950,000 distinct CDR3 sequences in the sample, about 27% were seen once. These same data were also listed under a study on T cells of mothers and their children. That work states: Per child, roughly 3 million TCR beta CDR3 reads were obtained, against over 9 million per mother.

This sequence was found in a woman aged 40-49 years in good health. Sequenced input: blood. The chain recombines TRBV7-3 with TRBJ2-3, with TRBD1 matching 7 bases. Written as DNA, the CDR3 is TGTGTCAGCAGCCAACAGGGGGATACGCAGTATTTT. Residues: CVSSQQGDTQYF. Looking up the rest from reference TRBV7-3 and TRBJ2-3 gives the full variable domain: GAGVSQTPSNKVTEKGKYVELRCDPISGHTALYWYRQSLGQGPEFLIYFQGTGAADDSGLPNDRFFAVRPEGSVSTLKIQRTERGDSAVYLCVSSQQGDTQYFGPGTRLTVL.